These T cell receptor beta chains were read from a single sample in a study of shared clonotypes between healthy human individuals. Generated by immunoSEQ multiplex PCR, the TCRdb table keeps only in-frame clones and is missing some. The data show 100,000 or so clones, roughly two thirds seen once. Sequencing was done on a sample of memory CD8+ T cells sorted from blood. The receptors here all came from a woman aged 30 to 39 in good health. CDR3s include the opening cysteine and the closing phenylalanine or tryptophan. The D gene is left open where the match is weak. Some rows mark clone size as missing; the rest say once, few, many or name a class of expanded clone.

d_gene: TRBD1; v_gene: TRBV28; abundance: NA; j_gene: TRBJ2-7; CDR3aa: CASSPRGVNRGRDNEQYF; CDR3nt: TGTGCCAGCAGTCCCCGTGGGGTTAACAGGGGGCGTGATAACGAGCAGTACTTC
d_gene: TRBD2; v_gene: TRBV25-1; abundance: NA; j_gene: TRBJ2-7; CDR3aa: CASSEPGLAGTYEQYF; CDR3nt: TGTGCCAGCAGTGAACCAGGACTAGCGGGCACCTACGAGCAGTACTTC
d_gene: NA; v_gene: TRBV7-6; abundance: medium-sized; j_gene: TRBJ2-7; CDR3aa: CASSFDDSTYEQYF; CDR3nt: TGTGCCAGCAGCTTCGACGACAGCACCTACGAGCAGTACTTC
d_gene: NA; v_gene: TRBV28; abundance: NA; j_gene: TRBJ1-1; CDR3aa: CASSLWTTGNTEAFF; CDR3nt: TGTGCCAGCAGTTTATGGACGACGGGGAACACTGAAGCTTTCTTT
d_gene: TRBD1; v_gene: TRBV30; abundance: NA; j_gene: TRBJ1-3; CDR3aa: CAWRRGPGNTIYF; CDR3nt: TGTGCCTGGAGGAGGGGGCCTGGAAACACCATATATTTT
d_gene: NA; v_gene: TRBV7-6; abundance: NA; j_gene: TRBJ2-5; CDR3aa: CASSLGPTQETQYF; CDR3nt: TGTGCCAGCAGCTTAGGGCCTACCCAAGAGACCCAGTACTTC
d_gene: NA; v_gene: TRBV29-1; abundance: NA; j_gene: TRBJ1-1; CDR3aa: CSVVGTGSSGNAEAFF; CDR3nt: TGCAGCGTTGTAGGTACCGGGTCCTCGGGAAATGCTGAAGCTTTCTTT
d_gene: TRBD2; v_gene: TRBV5-1; abundance: NA; j_gene: TRBJ2-7; CDR3aa: CASSLAPTSGGYEQYF; CDR3nt: TGCGCCAGCAGCTTGGCCCCGACTAGCGGGGGATACGAGCAGTACTTC
d_gene: TRBD1; v_gene: TRBV28; abundance: NA; j_gene: TRBJ1-2; CDR3aa: CASSLGTGGRGYTF; CDR3nt: TGTGCCAGCAGTCTAGGGACAGGGGGGCGTGGCTACACCTTC
d_gene: NA; v_gene: TRBV5-4; abundance: NA; j_gene: TRBJ2-6; CDR3aa: CASSLAPDLLESSGANVLTF; CDR3nt: TGTGCCAGCAGCTTGGCACCCGACTTGTTGGAAAGCTCTGGGGCCAACGTCCTGACTTTC
d_gene: TRBD1; v_gene: TRBV10-3; abundance: once; j_gene: TRBJ2-5; CDR3aa: CAIPGQGDQETQYF; CDR3nt: TGTGCCATCCCGGGACAGGGGGACCAAGAGACCCAGTACTTC
d_gene: NA; v_gene: TRBV7-9; abundance: many; j_gene: TRBJ1-3; CDR3aa: CASSSLKSGPGNTIYF; CDR3nt: TGTGCCAGCAGCTCCCTCAAATCGGGGCCTGGAAACACCATATATTTT
d_gene: NA; v_gene: TRBV7-9; abundance: many; j_gene: TRBJ2-7; CDR3aa: CASSLFPRGGTYEQYF; CDR3nt: TGTGCCAGCAGCCTGTTCCCTCGTGGCGGAACCTACGAGCAGTACTTC
d_gene: TRBD1; v_gene: TRBV27; abundance: NA; j_gene: TRBJ2-7; CDR3aa: CASSFRRIGVAGGGEQYF; CDR3nt: TGTGCCAGCAGTTTTCGGCGGATCGGAGTGGCAGGGGGTGGCGAGCAGTACTTC
d_gene: NA; v_gene: TRBV7-9; abundance: medium-sized; j_gene: TRBJ1-2; CDR3aa: CASSSREAANYGYTF; CDR3nt: TGTGCCAGCAGCTCCCGAGAGGCAGCTAACTATGGCTACACCTTC
d_gene: TRBD2; v_gene: TRBV7-8; abundance: NA; j_gene: TRBJ2-7; CDR3aa: CASSPRGASGRANEQYF; CDR3nt: TGTGCCAGCAGCCCCCGGGGGGCTAGCGGGAGGGCAAACGAGCAGTACTTC
d_gene: TRBD2; v_gene: TRBV30; abundance: NA; j_gene: TRBJ2-3; CDR3aa: CAWSVGTSGSTDTQYF; CDR3nt: TGTGCCTGGAGTGTTGGGACTAGCGGGAGCACAGATACGCAGTATTTT
d_gene: NA; v_gene: TRBV5-6; abundance: NA; j_gene: TRBJ2-5; CDR3aa: CASSLITGRVETQYF; CDR3nt: TGTGCCAGCAGCTTGATTACAGGTCGGGTAGAGACCCAGTACTTC
d_gene: TRBD1; v_gene: TRBV28; abundance: many; j_gene: TRBJ2-7; CDR3aa: CASSLPGQGGEQYF; CDR3nt: TGTGCCAGCAGTCTACCGGGACAGGGGGGCGAGCAGTACTTC
d_gene: NA; v_gene: TRBV4-2; abundance: NA; j_gene: TRBJ1-5; CDR3aa: CASSQDLKGNQPQHF; CDR3nt: TGTGCCAGCAGCCAAGACTTGAAGGGCAATCAGCCCCAGCATTTT
d_gene: NA; v_gene: TRBV27; abundance: NA; j_gene: TRBJ2-6; CDR3aa: CASSLGAVSGANVLTF; CDR3nt: TGTGCCAGCAGTTTAGGGGCAGTCTCTGGGGCCAACGTCCTGACTTTC
d_gene: NA; v_gene: TRBV18; abundance: NA; j_gene: TRBJ2-7; CDR3aa: CASSPQGQNSYEQYF; CDR3nt: TGTGCCAGCTCACCACAGGGGCAAAACTCCTACGAGCAGTACTTC
d_gene: TRBD2; v_gene: TRBV13; abundance: NA; j_gene: TRBJ2-7; CDR3aa: CASSQRGGQREQYF; CDR3nt: TGTGCCAGCAGCCAGCGGGGGGGGCAGAGAGAGCAGTACTTC
d_gene: NA; v_gene: TRBV7-2; abundance: NA; j_gene: TRBJ1-2; CDR3aa: CASSLAQQGRGYTF; CDR3nt: TGTGCCAGCAGCTTAGCGCAACAGGGAAGGGGCTACACCTTC
d_gene: NA; v_gene: TRBV2; abundance: NA; j_gene: TRBJ1-5; CDR3aa: CASSQGGGNQPQHF; CDR3nt: TGTGCCAGCAGTCAGGGTGGAGGCAATCAGCCCCAGCATTTT
d_gene: NA; v_gene: TRBV27; abundance: many; j_gene: TRBJ1-1; CDR3aa: CASSLTYREGTEAFF; CDR3nt: TGTGCCAGCAGTCTCACTTACAGGGAAGGCACTGAAGCTTTCTTT
d_gene: TRBD1; v_gene: TRBV10-3; abundance: NA; j_gene: TRBJ2-7; CDR3aa: CAISEPPTGGPYEQYF; CDR3nt: TGTGCCATCAGTGAGCCCCCGACAGGGGGACCCTACGAGCAGTACTTC
d_gene: NA; v_gene: TRBV6-1; abundance: NA; j_gene: TRBJ2-3; CDR3aa: CASSHNRGGADTQYF; CDR3nt: TGTGCCAGCAGTCACAACAGGGGGGGCGCAGATACGCAGTATTTT
d_gene: NA; v_gene: TRBV5-6; abundance: NA; j_gene: TRBJ2-7; CDR3aa: CASSFYAGDEQYF; CDR3nt: TGTGCCAGCAGCTTTTATGCAGGGGACGAGCAGTACTTC
d_gene: TRBD1; v_gene: TRBV28; abundance: NA; j_gene: TRBJ1-5; CDR3aa: CASRPGTGSDQPQHF; CDR3nt: TGTGCCAGCAGACCCGGGACAGGTTCGGACCAGCCCCAGCATTTT
d_gene: TRBD2; v_gene: TRBV6-4; abundance: once; j_gene: TRBJ2-3; CDR3aa: CASSDLAGASTDTQYF; CDR3nt: TGTGCCAGCAGTGATTTAGCGGGAGCGAGCACAGATACGCAGTATTTT
d_gene: NA; v_gene: TRBV19; abundance: NA; j_gene: TRBJ1-4; CDR3aa: CASSPGHLEGKLFF; CDR3nt: TGTGCCAGTAGTCCGGGACATCTAGAGGGAAAACTGTTTTTT
d_gene: NA; v_gene: TRBV7-9; abundance: few; j_gene: TRBJ2-1; CDR3aa: CASSPRTGHGRDEQFF; CDR3nt: TGTGCCAGCAGCCCCAGAACCGGACATGGGCGCGATGAGCAGTTCTTC
d_gene: NA; v_gene: TRBV4-2; abundance: NA; j_gene: TRBJ1-1; CDR3aa: CASSQERGPEAFF; CDR3nt: TGTGCCAGCAGCCAAGAAAGAGGGCCTGAAGCTTTCTTT
d_gene: TRBD1; v_gene: TRBV28; abundance: once; j_gene: TRBJ1-2; CDR3aa: CASRHHRGRDYGYTF; CDR3nt: TGTGCCAGCAGGCACCACAGGGGGCGTGACTATGGCTACACCTTC
d_gene: TRBD2; v_gene: TRBV28; abundance: NA; j_gene: TRBJ2-7; CDR3aa: CASSLFGLAGGPSYLEQYF; CDR3nt: TGTGCCAGCAGTTTATTCGGTCTAGCGGGAGGGCCCTCATATTTAGAGCAGTACTTC
d_gene: NA; v_gene: TRBV6-6; abundance: few; j_gene: TRBJ1-1; CDR3aa: CAMLMDTEAFF; CDR3nt: TGTGCCATGCTGATGGACACTGAAGCTTTCTTT
d_gene: NA; v_gene: TRBV27; abundance: once; j_gene: TRBJ1-4; CDR3aa: CASSSVSGVSEKLFF; CDR3nt: TGTGCCAGCAGTTCCGTCTCGGGGGTGAGCGAAAAACTGTTTTTT
d_gene: NA; v_gene: TRBV6-5; abundance: few; j_gene: TRBJ1-1; CDR3aa: CASSRGTEAFF; CDR3nt: TGTGCCAGCAGTCGGGGCACTGAAGCTTTCTTT
d_gene: NA; v_gene: TRBV13; abundance: NA; j_gene: TRBJ1-2; CDR3aa: CASSSLRDSPTF; CDR3nt: TGTGCCAGCAGCTCCCTCCGGGACTCACCCACCTTC
d_gene: TRBD1; v_gene: TRBV2; abundance: NA; j_gene: TRBJ1-5; CDR3aa: CASSVTGQVIQPQHF; CDR3nt: TGTGCCAGCAGCGTGACCGGACAGGTAATCCAGCCCCAGCATTTT
d_gene: TRBD1; v_gene: TRBV7-9; abundance: NA; j_gene: TRBJ1-2; CDR3aa: CASSTDRGDYGYTF; CDR3nt: TGTGCCAGCAGCACGGACAGGGGCGACTATGGCTACACCTTC